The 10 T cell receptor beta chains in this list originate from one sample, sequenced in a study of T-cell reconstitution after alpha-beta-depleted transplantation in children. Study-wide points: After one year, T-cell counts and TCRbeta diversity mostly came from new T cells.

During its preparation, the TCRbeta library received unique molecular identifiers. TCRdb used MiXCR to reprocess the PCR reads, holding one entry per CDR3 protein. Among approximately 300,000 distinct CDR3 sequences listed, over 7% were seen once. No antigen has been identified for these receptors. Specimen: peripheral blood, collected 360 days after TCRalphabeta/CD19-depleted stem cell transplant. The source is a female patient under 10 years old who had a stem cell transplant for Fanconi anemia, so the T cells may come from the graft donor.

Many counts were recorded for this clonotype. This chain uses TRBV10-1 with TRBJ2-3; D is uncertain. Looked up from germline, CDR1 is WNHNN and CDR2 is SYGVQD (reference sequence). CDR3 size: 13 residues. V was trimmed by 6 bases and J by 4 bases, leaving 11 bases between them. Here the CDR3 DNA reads TGCGCCAGCAGCGGCTATCCCGCAGATACGCAGTATTTT. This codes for CASSGYPADTQYF.

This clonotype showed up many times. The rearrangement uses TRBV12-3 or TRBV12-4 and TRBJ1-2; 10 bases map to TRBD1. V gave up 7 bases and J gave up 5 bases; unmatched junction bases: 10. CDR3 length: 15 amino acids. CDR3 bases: TGTGCCAGCACCCCCTCCGGACAGGGGGAGTATGGCTACACCTTC. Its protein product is CASTPSGQGEYGYTF.

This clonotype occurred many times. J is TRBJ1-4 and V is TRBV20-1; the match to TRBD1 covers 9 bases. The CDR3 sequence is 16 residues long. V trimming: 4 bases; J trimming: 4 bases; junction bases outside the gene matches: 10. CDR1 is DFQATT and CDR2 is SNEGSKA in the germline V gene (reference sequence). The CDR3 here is CSAKLLRDRVNEKLFF. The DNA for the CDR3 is TGCAGTGCTAAGCTTTTACGGGACAGGGTTAATGAAAAACTGTTTTTT.

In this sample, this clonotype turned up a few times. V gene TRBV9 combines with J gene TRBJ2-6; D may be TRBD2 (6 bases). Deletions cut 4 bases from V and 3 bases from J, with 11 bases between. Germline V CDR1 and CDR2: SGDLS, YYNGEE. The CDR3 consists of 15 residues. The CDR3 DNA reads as TGTGCCAGCAGCCCTCGGACTAATGGGGCCAACGTCCTGACTTTC. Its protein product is CASSPRTNGANVLTF.

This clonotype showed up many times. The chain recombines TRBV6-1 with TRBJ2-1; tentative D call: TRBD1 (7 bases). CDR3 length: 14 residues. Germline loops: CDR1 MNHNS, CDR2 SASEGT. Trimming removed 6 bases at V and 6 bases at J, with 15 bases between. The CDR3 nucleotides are TGTGCCAGCAGAGGGGGGACAGACTGCAATGAGCAGTTCTTC. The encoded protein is CASRGGTDCNEQFF.

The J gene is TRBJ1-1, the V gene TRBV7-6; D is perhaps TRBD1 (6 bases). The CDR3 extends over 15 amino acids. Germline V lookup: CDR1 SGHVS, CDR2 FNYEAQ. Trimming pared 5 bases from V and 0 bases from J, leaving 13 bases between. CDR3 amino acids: CASSRLGDMNTEAFF. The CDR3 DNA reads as TGTGCCAGCAGCCGACTCGGGGACATGAACACTGAAGCTTTCTTT.

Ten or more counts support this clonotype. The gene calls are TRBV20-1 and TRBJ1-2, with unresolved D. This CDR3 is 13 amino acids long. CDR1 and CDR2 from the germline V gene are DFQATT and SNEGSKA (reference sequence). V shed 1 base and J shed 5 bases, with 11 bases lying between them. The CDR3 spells CSARVSPFYGYTF. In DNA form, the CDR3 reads TGCAGTGCTAGAGTCTCGCCCTTTTATGGCTACACCTTC.

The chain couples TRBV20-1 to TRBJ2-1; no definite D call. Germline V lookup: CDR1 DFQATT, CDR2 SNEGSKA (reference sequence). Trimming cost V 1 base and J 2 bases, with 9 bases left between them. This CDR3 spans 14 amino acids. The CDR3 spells CSARAGPTYNEQFF. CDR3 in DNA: TGCAGTGCTAGAGCCGGGCCAACCTACAATGAGCAGTTCTTC.

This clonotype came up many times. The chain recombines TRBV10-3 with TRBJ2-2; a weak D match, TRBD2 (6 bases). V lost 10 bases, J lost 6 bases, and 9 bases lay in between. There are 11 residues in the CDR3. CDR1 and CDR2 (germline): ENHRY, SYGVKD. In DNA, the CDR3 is TGTGCCAACCGGGGGTCCGGGGAGCTGTTTTTT. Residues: CANRGSGELFF.

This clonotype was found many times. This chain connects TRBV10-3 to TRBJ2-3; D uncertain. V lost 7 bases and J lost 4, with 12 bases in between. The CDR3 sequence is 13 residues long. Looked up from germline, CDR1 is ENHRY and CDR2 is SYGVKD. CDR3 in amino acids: CAIKGSTSDTQYF. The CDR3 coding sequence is TGTGCCATCAAGGGCAGCACCTCAGATACGCAGTATTTT.